Listed here is a single T cell receptor (beta chain). The clone's antigen remains unknown. Per-base qualities were not stored, and no clone one base away is much larger. The axillary draining lymph nodes of breast cancer patients were the source of the lymph node samples. The junction shows trimming of 3 bases on V and 6 bases on J, plus 21 bases between the germline ends. There are 16 amino acids in the CDR3, from cysteine to phenylalanine inclusive. Just the 48-base CDR3 DNA is kept, in frame starting at base 1. The data belong to a study of breast tumors, draining lymph nodes, adjacent tissues (TCRdb year 2016). Broadly, across the study: The study compared TCR beta repertoires across tumor, adjacent nontumor tissue and axillary lymph nodes from breast cancer patients. In human breast cancer, the study set out to evaluate how tumor, surrounding tissue and draining lymph node repertoires relate to one another and whether T cells may move between these sites.

Overall results and qualifications from the work: The similarity between tumor and nontumor tissue repertoires was significantly greater in luminal-like breast cancer than in basal-like breast cancer. The study presented the conclusion that tumor T cells originate in lymph nodes as consistent with a hypothesis, not as something directly demonstrated. The data were considered consistent with most tumor T cells being derived from the lymph node and subsequently expanding within tumor tissue. Tumor T-cell repertoires showed less diversity than lymph node repertoires and more diversity than nontumor tissue repertoires, and tumor T-cell repertoires showed preferential V and J gene usage.

The sequencing machine was an Illumina HiSeq 2000. Multiplex PCR amplification was used to build the TCR beta chain libraries. The amplified TCR beta chain products were analyzed by high-throughput sequencing. TCRdb reran the public reads through fastp at Q25 and MiXCR, keeping productive beta chains. Rows are combined by CDR3 protein, so each entry shows the most common genes and DNA. This sample has 150,000 to 200,000 distinct CDR3 sequences in its table, and roughly 30% of those were observed once. Clones ranked in the top ten supply 3.5% to 4.5% of the sample. The chain is assembled from TRBV12-3 or TRBV12-4 and TRBJ2-7; a tentative D call is TRBD1 (5 bases match). Material: axillary lymph node tissue. This clonotype originated in a female donor with breast cancer. Some clones in this sample may be carry-over from other donors' samples. The CDR3 corresponds to CASSFALVAGKAEQYF. The DNA sequence is TGTGCCAGCAGTTTCGCGCTGGTCGCAGGGAAGGCCGAGCAGTACTTC.